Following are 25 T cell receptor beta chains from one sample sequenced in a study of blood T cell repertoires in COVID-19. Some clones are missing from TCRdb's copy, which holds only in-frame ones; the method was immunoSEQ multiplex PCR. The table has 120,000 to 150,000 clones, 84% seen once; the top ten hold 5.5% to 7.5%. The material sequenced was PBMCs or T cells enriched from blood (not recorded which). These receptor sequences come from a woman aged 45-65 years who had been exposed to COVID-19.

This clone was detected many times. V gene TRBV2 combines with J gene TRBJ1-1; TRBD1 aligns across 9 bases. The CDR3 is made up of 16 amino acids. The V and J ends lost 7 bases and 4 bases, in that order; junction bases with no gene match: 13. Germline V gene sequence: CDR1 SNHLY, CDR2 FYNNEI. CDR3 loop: CASIIGTGWSGTEAFF. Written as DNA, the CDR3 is TGTGCCAGCATTATCGGGACAGGGTGGAGTGGCACTGAAGCTTTCTTT.

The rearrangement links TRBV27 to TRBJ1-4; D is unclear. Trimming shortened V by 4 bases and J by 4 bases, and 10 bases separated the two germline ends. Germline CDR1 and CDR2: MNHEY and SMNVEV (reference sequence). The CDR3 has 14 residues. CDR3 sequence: CASSSLIRNEKLFF. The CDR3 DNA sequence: TGTGCCAGCAGTTCACTCATCCGTAATGAAAAACTGTTTTTT.

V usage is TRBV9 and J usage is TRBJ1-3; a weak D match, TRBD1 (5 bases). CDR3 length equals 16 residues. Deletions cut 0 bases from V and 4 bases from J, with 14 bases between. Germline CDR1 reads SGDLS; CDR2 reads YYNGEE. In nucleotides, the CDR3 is TGTGCCAGCAGCGTAGCAGGGCTCCCTCAAGGAAACACCATATATTTT. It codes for CASSVAGLPQGNTIYF.

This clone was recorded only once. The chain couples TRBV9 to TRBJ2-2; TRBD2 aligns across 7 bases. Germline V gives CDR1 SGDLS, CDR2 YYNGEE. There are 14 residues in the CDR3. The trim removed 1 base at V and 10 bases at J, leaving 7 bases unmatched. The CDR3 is CASSVNPRGVELFF. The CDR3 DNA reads TGTGCCAGCAGCGTAAATCCTCGGGGGGTGGAGCTGTTTTTT. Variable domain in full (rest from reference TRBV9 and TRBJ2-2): DSGVTQTPKHLITATGQRVTLRCSPRSGDLSVYWYQQSLDQGLQFLIQYYNGEERAKGNILERFSAQQFPDLHSELNLSSLELGDSALYFCASSVNPRGVELFFGEGSRLTVL.

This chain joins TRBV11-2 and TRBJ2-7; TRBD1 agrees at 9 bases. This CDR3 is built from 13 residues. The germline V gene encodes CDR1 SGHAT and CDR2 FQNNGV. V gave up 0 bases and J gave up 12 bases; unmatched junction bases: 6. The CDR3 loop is CASSLDPPGQGYF. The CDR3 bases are TGTGCCAGCAGCTTAGACCCGCCGGGACAGGGGTACTTC.

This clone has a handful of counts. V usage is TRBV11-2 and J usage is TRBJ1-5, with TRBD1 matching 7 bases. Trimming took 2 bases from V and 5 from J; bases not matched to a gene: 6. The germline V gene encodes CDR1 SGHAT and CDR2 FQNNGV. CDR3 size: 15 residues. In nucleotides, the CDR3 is TGTGCCAGCAGCTTAAACAGGGGATTGTATCAGCCCCAGCATTTT. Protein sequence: CASSLNRGLYQPQHF.

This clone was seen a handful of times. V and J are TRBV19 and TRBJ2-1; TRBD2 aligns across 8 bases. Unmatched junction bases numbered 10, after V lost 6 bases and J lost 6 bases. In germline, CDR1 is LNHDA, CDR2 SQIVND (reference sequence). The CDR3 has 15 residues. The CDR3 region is CASSSLAGRGNEQFF. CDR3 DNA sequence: TGTGCCAGTAGCTCATTAGCGGGACGGGGCAATGAGCAGTTCTTC.

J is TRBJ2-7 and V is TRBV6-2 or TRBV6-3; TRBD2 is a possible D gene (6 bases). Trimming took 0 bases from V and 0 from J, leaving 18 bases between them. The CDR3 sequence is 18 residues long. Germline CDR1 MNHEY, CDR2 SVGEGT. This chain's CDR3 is CASSYSVRQLLASYEQYF. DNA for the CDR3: TGTGCCAGCAGTTACTCCGTCCGACAATTACTAGCCTCCTACGAGCAGTACTTC.

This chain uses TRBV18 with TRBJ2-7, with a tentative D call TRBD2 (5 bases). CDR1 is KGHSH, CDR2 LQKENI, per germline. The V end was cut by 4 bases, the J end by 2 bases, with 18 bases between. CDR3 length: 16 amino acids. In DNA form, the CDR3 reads TGTGCCAGCTCACTAATCGACCGCCCGGGAACCTACGAGCAGTACTTC. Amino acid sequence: CASSLIDRPGTYEQYF. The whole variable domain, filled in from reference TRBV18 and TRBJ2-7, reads NAGVMQNPRHLVRRRGQEARLRCSPMKGHSHVYWYRQLPEEGLKFMVYLQKENIIDESGMPKERFSAEFPKEGPSILRIQQVVRGDSAAYFCASSLIDRPGTYEQYFGPGTRLTVT.

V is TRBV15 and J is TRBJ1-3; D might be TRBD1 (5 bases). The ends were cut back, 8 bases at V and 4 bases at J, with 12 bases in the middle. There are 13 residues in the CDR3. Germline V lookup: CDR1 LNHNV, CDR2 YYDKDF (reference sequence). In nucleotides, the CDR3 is TGTGCCACCTCGACGGGGGGAGGAAACACCATATATTTT. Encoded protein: CATSTGGGNTIYF.

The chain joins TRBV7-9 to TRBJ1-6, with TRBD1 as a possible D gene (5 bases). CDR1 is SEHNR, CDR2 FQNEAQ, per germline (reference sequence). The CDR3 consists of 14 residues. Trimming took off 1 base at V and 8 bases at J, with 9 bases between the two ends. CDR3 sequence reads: CASSLGQHYSPLHF. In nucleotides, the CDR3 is TGTGCCAGCAGCTTAGGACAGCACTATTCACCCCTCCACTTT.

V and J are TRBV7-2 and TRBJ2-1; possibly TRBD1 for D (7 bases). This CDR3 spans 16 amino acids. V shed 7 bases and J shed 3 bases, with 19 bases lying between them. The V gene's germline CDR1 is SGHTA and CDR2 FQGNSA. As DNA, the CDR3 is TGTGCCAGCACTCTCGGACCAGGGGGGCTCTACAATGAGCAGTTCTTC. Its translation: CASTLGPGGLYNEQFF.

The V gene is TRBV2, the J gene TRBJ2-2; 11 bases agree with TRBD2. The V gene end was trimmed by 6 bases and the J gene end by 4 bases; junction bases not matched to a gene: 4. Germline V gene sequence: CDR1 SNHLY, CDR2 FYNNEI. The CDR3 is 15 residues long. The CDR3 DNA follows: TGTGCCAGCAGATCCGGACTAGCGGGCACCGGGGAGCTGTTTTTT. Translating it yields CASRSGLAGTGELFF.

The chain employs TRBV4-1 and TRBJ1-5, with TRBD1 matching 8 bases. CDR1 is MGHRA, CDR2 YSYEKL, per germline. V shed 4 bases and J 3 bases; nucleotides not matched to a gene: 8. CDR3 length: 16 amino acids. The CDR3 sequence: CASSPIGQGHNQPQHF. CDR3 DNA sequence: TGCGCCAGCAGCCCAATAGGACAGGGCCACAATCAGCCCCAGCATTTT.

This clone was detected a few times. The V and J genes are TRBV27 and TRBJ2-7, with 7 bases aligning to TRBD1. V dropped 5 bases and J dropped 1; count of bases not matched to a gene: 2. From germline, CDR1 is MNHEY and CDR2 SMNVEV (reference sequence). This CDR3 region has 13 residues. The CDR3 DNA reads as TGTGCCAGCAGTAGACAGGGTTCCTACGAGCAGTACTTC. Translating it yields CASSRQGSYEQYF.

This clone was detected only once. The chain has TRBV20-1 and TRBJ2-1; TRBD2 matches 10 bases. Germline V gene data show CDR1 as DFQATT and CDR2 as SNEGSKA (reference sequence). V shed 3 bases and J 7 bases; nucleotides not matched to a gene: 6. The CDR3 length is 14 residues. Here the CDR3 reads CSASLLAGANEQFF. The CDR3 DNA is TGCAGTGCTAGTCTCCTAGCGGGAGCGAATGAGCAGTTCTTC.

CDR3 in amino acids: CAGSSGGGYEQYF. CDR3 nucleotide sequence: TGTGCCGGATCTAGCGGGGGAGGTTACGAGCAGTACTTC. This rearrangement joins TRBV6-5 to TRBJ2-7, with 10 nucleotides matching TRBD2. The CDR3 runs to 13 residues. Germline CDR1 MNHEY, CDR2 SVGAGI. J was trimmed by 4 bases and V by 11 bases; bases with no gene match: 8.

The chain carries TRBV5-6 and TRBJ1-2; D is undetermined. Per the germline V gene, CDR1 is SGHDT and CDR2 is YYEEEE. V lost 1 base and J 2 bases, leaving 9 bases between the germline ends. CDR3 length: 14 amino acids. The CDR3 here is CASSLPTRNYGYTF. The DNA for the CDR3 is TGTGCCAGCAGCTTGCCGACTCGGAACTATGGCTACACCTTC. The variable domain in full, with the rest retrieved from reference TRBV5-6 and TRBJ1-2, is DAGVTQSPTHLIKTRGQQVTLRCSPKSGHDTVSWYQQALGQGPQFIFQYYEEEERQRGNFPDRFSGHQFPNYSSELNVNALLLGDSALYLCASSLPTRNYGYTFGSGTRLTVV.

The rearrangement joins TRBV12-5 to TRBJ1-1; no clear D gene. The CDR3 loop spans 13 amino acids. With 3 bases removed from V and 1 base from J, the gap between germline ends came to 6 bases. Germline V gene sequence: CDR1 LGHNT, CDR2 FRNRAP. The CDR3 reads CASGFGRNTEAFF. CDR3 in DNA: TGTGCTAGTGGTTTCGGGAGGAACACTGAAGCTTTCTTT.

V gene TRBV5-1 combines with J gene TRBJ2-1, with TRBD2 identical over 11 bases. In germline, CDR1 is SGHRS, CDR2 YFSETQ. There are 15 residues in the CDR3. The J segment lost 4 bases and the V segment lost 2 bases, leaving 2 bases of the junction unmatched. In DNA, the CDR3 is TGCGCCAGCAGCTTAGGACTAGCGGGTTACAATGAGCAGTTCTTC. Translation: CASSLGLAGYNEQFF.

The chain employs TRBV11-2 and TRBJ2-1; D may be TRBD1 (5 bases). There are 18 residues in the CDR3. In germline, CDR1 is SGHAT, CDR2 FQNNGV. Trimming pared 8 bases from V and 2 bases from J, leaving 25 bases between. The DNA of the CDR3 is TGTGCCAGCCGCCCCGCTTCAGGGTCCTCCATGGCCTACAATGAGCAGTTCTTC. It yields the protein CASRPASGSSMAYNEQFF.

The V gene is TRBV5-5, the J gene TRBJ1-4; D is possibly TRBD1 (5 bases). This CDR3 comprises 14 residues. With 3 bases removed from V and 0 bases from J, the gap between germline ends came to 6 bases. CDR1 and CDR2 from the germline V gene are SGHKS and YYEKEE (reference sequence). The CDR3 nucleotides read TGTGCCAGCAGCTGGGGCTCAACTAATGAAAAACTGTTTTTT. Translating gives CASSWGSTNEKLFF.

This chain's CDR3 is CAWSGGAWADTQYF. DNA of the CDR3: TGTGCCTGGAGTGGCGGGGCTTGGGCAGATACGCAGTATTTT. The V call is TRBV30, the J call TRBJ2-3, with D possibly being TRBD2 (6 bases). Trimming left V 1 base short and J 4 bases short, with 12 bases between. The CDR3 contains 14 residues. Germline V lookup: CDR1 GTSNPN, CDR2 SVGIG (reference sequence).

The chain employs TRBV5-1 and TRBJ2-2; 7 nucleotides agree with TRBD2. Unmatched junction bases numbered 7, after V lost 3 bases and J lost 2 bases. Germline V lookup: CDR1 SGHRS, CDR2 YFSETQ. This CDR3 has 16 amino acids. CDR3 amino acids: CASSSGDYSNTGELFF. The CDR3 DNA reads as TGCGCCAGCAGCTCCGGGGACTACTCTAACACCGGGGAGCTGTTTTTT.

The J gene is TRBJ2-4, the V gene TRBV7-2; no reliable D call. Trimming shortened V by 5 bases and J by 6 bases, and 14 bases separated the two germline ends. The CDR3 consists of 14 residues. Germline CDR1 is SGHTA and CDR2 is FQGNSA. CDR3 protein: CASSPRIPGNIQYF. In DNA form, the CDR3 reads TGTGCCAGCAGCCCACGTATTCCGGGAAACATTCAGTACTTC. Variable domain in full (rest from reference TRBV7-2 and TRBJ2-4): GAGVSQSPSNKVTEKGKDVELRCDPISGHTALYWYRQSLGQGLEFLIYFQGNSAPDKSGLPSDRFSAERTGGSVSTLTIQRTQQEDSAVYLCASSPRIPGNIQYFGAGTRLSVL.